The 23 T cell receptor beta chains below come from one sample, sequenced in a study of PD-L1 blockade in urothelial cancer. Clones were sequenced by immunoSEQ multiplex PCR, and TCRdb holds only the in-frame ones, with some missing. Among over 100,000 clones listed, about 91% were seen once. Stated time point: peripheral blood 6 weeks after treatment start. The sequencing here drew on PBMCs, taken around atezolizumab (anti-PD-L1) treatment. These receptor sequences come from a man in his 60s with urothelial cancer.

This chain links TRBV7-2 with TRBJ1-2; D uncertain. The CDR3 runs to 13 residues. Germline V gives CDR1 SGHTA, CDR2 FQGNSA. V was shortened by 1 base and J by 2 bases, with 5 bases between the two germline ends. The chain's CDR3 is CASSLEQNYGYTF. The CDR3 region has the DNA TGTGCCAGCAGCTTAGAACAGAACTATGGCTACACCTTC.

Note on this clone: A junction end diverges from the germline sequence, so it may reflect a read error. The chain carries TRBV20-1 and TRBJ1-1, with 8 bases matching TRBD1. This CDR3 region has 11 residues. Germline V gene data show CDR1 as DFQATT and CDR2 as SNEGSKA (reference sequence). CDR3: CRAKQGAEAFF. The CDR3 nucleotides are TGCAGGGCTAAACAGGGGGCTGAAGCTTTCTTT.

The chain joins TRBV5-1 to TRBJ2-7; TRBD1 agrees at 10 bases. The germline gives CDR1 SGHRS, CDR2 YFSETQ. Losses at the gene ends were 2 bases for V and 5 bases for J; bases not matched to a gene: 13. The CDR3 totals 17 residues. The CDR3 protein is CASSLDRGPAKSHEQYF. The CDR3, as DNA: TGCGCCAGCAGCTTAGACAGGGGGCCAGCGAAAAGCCACGAGCAGTACTTC.

CDR3 DNA: TGCGCCAGCAGACAGGGGGGTACCACTGAAGCTTTCTTT. Amino acids: CASRQGGTTEAFF. The chain recombines TRBV10-1 with TRBJ1-1; the match to TRBD1 covers 8 bases. This CDR3 contains 13 residues. V was pared by 6 bases and J by 4 bases, with 4 bases of the junction left unmatched. In germline, CDR1 is WNHNN, CDR2 SYGVQD (reference sequence).

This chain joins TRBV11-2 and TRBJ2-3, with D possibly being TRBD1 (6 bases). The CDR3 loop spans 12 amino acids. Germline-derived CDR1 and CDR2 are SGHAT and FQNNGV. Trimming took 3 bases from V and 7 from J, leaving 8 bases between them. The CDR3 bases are TGTGCCAGCAGCTTCGACAGGAATACGCAGTATTTT. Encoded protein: CASSFDRNTQYF.

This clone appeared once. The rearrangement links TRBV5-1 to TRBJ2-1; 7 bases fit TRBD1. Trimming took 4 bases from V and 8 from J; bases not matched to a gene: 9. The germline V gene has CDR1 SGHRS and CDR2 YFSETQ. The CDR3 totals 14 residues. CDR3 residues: CASSDPQGPDEQFF. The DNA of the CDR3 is TGCGCCAGCAGCGATCCACAGGGGCCGGATGAGCAGTTCTTC.

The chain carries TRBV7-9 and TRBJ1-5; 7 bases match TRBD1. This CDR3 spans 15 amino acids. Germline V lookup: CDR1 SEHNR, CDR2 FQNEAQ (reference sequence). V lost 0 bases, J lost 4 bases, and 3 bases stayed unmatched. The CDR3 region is CASSLAGTANQPQHF. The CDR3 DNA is TGTGCCAGCAGCTTAGCCGGGACAGCAAATCAGCCCCAGCATTTT.

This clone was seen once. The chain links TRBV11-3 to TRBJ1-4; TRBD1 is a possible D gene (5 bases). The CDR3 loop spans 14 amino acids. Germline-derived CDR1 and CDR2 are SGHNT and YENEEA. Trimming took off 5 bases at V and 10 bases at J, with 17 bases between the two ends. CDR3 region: CASSPRDPEVKLFF. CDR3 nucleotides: TGTGCCAGCAGCCCGCGGGACCCCGAGGTAAAACTGTTTTTT.

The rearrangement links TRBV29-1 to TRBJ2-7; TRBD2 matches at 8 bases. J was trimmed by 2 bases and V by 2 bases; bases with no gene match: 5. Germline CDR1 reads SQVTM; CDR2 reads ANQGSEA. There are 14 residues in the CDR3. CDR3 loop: CSVEKVSGTYEQYF. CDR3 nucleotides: TGCAGCGTTGAAAAGGTTAGCGGGACCTACGAGCAGTACTTC.

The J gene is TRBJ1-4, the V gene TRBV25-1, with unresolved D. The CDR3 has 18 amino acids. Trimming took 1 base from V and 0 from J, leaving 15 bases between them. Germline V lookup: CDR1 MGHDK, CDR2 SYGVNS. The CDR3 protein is CASSEFSTIPTTNEKLFF. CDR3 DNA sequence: TGTGCCAGCAGTGAATTTAGCACGATCCCAACAACTAATGAAAAACTGTTTTTT. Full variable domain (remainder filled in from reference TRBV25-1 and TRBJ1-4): EADIYQTPRYLVIGTGKKITLECSQTMGHDKMYWYQQDPGMELHLIHYSYGVNSTEKGDLSSESTVSRIRTEHFPLTLESARPSHTSQYLCASSEFSTIPTTNEKLFFGSGTQLSVL.

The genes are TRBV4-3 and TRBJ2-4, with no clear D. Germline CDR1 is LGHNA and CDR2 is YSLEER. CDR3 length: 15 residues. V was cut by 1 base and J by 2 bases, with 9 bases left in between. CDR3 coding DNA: TGCGCCAGCAGCCAAGGTCCGGGTCCCAAAAACATTCAGTACTTC. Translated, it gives CASSQGPGPKNIQYF.

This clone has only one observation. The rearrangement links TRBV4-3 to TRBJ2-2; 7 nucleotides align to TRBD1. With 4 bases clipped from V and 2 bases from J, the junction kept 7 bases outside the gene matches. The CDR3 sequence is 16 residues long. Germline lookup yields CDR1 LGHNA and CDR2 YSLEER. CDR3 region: CASSLNNRGNTGELFF. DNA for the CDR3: TGCGCCAGCAGCCTAAACAACAGGGGAAACACCGGGGAGCTGTTTTTT.

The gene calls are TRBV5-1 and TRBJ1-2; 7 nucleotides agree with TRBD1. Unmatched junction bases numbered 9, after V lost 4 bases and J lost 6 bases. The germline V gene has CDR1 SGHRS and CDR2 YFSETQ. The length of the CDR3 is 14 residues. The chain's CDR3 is CASSTATGNNGYTF. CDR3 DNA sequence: TGCGCCAGCAGCACGGCGACAGGGAATAATGGCTACACCTTC.

CDR3 in DNA: TGCGCCAGCAGGCCTGCGCTGGGGGGTATAGTTGAGACCCAGTACTTC. Translation: CASRPALGGIVETQYF. This rearrangement joins TRBV5-1 to TRBJ2-5; a possible D gene is TRBD2 (6 bases). V was cut by 5 bases and J by 5 bases, with 22 bases left in between. In germline, CDR1 is SGHRS, CDR2 YFSETQ. The CDR3 is made up of 16 amino acids.

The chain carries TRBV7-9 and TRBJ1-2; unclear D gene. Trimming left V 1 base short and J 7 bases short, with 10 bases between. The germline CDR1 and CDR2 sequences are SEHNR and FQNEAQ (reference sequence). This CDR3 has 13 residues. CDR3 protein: CASSLVGEGGYTF. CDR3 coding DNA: TGTGCCAGCAGCTTAGTCGGAGAGGGTGGCTACACCTTC.

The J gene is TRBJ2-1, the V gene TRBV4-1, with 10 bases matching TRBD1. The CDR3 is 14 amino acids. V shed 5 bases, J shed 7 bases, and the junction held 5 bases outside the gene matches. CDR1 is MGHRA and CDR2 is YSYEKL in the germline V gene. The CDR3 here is CASSGGTGENEQFF. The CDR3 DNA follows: TGCGCCAGCAGCGGAGGGACAGGGGAGAATGAGCAGTTCTTC.

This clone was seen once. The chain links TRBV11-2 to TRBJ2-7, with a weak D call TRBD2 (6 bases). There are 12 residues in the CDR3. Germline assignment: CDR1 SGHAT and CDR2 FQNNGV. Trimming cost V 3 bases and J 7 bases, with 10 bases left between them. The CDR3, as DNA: TGTGCCAGCAGCTTTGACGGGAGTGAGCAGTACTTC. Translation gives CASSFDGSEQYF. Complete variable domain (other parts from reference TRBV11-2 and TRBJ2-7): EAGVAQSPRYKIIEKRQSVAFWCNPISGHATLYWYQQILGQGPKLLIQFQNNGVVDDSQLPKDRFSAERLKGVDSTLKIQPAKLEDSAVYLCASSFDGSEQYFGPGTRLTVT.

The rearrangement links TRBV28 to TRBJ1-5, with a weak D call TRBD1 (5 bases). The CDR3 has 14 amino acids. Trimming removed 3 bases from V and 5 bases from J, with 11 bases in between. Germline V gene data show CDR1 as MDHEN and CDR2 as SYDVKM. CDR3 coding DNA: TGTGCCAGCAGTTTGCAGGGTTCGGATCAGCCCCAGCATTTT. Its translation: CASSLQGSDQPQHF.

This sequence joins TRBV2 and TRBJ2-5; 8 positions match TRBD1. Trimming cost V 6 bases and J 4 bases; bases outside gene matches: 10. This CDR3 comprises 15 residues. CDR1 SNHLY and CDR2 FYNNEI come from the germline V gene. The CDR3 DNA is TGTGCCAGCAGCGACGTGGCAGGGGGCGTAGAGACCCAGTACTTC. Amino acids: CASSDVAGGVETQYF.

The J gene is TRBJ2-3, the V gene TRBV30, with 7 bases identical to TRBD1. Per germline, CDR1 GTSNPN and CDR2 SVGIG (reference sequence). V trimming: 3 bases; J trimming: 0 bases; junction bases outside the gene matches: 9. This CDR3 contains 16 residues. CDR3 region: CAWRDRRRTSTDTQYF. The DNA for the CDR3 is TGTGCCTGGAGGGACAGGAGACGAACTAGCACAGATACGCAGTATTTT.

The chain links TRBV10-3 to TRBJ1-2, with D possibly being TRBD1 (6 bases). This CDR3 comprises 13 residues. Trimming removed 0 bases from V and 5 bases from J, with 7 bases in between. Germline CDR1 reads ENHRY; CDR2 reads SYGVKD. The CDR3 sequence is CAISESQGYGYTF. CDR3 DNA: TGTGCCATCAGTGAGTCTCAGGGGTATGGCTACACCTTC.

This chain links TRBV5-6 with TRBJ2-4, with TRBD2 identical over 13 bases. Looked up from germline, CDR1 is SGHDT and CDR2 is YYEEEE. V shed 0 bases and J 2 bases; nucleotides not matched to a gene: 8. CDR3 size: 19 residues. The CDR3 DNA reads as TGTGCCAGCAGCTTGGAACCATGGACTAGCGGGGGAACCAAAAACATTCAGTACTTC. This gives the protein CASSLEPWTSGGTKNIQYF.

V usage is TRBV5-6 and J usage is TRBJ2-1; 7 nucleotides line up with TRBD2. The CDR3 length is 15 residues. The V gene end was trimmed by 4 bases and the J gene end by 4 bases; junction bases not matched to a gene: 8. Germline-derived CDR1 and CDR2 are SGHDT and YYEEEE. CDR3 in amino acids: CASSTRLAYYNEQFF. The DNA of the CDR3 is TGTGCCAGCAGCACCCGACTAGCATATTACAATGAGCAGTTCTTC.